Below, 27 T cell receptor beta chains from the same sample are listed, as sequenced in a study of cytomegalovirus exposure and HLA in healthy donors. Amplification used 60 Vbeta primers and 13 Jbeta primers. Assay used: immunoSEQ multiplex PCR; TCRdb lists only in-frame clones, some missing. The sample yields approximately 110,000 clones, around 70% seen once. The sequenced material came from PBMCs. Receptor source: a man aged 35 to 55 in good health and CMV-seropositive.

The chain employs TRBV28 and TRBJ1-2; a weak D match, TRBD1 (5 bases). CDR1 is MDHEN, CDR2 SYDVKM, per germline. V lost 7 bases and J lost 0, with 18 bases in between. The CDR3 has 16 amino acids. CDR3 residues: CASTGAGEEANYGYTF. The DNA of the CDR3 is TGTGCCAGCACCGGGGCGGGGGAAGAGGCTAACTATGGCTACACCTTC.

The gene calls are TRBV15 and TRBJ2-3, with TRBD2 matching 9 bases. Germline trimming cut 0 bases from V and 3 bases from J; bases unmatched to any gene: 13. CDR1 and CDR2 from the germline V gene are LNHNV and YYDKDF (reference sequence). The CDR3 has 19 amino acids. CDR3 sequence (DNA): TGTGCCACCAGCAGAGATCCCCCGACTAGCGGTATCGCAACAGATACGCAGTATTTT. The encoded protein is CATSRDPPTSGIATDTQYF.

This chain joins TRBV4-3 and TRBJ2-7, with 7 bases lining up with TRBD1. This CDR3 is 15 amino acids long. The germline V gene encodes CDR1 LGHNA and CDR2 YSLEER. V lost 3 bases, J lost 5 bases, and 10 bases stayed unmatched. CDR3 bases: TGCGCCAGCAGCCAGGCCGACAGGGTGTTGGACGAGCAGTACTTC. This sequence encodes CASSQADRVLDEQYF.

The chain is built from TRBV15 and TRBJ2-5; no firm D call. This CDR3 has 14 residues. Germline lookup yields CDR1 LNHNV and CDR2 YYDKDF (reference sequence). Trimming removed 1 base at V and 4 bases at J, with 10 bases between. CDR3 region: CATSRGGVGETQYF. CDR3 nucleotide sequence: TGTGCCACCAGCAGAGGAGGAGTGGGAGAGACCCAGTACTTC.

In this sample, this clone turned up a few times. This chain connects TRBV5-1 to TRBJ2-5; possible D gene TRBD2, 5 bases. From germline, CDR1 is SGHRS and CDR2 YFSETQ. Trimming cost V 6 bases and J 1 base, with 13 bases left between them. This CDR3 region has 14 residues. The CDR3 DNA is TGCGCCAGCAATCGGGGAACCGGCCAAGAGACCCAGTACTTC. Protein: CASNRGTGQETQYF. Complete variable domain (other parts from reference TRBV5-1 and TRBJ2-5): KAGVTQTPRYLIKTRGQQVTLSCSPISGHRSVSWYQQTPGQGLQFLFEYFSETQRNKGNFPGRFSGRQFSNSRSEMNVSTLELGDSALYLCASNRGTGQETQYFGPGTRLLVL.

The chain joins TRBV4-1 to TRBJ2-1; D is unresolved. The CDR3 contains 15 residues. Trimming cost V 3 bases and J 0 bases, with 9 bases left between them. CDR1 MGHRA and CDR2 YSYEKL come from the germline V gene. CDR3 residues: CASSHGPSSYNEQFF. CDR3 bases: TGCGCCAGCAGCCATGGGCCGAGCTCCTACAATGAGCAGTTCTTC.

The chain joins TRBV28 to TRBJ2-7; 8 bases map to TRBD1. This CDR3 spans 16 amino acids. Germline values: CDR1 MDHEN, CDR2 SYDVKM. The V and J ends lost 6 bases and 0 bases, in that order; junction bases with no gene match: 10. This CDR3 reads CASRTTGAKSSYEQYF. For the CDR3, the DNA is TGTGCCAGCAGAACGACAGGGGCGAAGAGCTCCTACGAGCAGTACTTC.

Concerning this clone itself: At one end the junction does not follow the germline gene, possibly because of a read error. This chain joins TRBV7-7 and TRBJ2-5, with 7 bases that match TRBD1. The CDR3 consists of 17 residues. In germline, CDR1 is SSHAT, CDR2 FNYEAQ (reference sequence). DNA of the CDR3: TGTGCTAGCAGCTTAGACAGGGCACACCATGGCCAAGAGACCCAGTACTTC. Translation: CASSLDRAHHGQETQYF.

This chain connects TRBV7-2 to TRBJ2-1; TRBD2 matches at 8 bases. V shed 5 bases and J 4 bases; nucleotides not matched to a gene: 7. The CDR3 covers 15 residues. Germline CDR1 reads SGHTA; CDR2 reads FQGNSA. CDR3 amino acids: CASSRTSGGYNEQFF. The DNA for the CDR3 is TGTGCCAGCAGCCGTACTAGCGGAGGATACAATGAGCAGTTCTTC.

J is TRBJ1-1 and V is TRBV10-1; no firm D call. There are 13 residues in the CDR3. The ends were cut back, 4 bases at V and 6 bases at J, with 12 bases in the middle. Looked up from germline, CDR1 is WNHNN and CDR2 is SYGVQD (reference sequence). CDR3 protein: CASSVPVNSEAFF. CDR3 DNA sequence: TGCGCCAGCAGTGTACCGGTAAACTCTGAAGCTTTCTTT.

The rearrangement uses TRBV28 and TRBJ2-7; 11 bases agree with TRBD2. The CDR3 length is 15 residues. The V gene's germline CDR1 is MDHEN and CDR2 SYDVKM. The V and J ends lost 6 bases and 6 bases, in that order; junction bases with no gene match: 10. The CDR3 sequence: CASRPTSGSFPEQYF. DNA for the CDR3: TGTGCCAGCAGACCTACTAGCGGGAGTTTCCCCGAGCAGTACTTC.

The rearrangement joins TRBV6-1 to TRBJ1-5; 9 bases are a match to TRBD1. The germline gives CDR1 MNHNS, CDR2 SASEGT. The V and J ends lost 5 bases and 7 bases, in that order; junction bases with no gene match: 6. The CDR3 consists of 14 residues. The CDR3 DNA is TGTGCCAGCAGTTCATTACAGGGGGCACAGCCCCAGCATTTT. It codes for CASSSLQGAQPQHF.

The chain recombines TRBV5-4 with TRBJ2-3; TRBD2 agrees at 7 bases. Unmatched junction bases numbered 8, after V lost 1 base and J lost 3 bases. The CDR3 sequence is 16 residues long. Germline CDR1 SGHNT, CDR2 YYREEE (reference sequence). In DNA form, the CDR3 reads TGTGCCAGCAGCTTGCTACTAGCGCGGGAGACAGATACGCAGTATTTT. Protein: CASSLLLARETDTQYF.

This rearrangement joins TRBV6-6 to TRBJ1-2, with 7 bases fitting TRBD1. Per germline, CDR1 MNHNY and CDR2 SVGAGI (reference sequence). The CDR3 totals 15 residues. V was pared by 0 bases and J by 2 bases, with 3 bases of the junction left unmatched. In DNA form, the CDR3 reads TGTGCCAGCAGTTACTCGAACAGGGGAAACTATGGCTACACCTTC. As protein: CASSYSNRGNYGYTF.

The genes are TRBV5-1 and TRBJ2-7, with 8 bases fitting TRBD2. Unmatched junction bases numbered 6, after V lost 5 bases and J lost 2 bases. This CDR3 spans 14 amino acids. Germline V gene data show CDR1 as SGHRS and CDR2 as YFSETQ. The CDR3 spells CASSSGTSTYEQYF. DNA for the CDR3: TGCGCCAGCAGTAGCGGGACTTCCACCTACGAGCAGTACTTC.

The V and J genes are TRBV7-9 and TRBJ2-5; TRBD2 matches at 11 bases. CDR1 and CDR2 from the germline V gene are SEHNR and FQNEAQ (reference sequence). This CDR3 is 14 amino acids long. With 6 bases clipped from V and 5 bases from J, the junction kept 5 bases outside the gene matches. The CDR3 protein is CASRGSGGGETQYF. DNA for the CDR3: TGTGCCAGCAGGGGTAGCGGGGGGGGCGAGACCCAGTACTTC.

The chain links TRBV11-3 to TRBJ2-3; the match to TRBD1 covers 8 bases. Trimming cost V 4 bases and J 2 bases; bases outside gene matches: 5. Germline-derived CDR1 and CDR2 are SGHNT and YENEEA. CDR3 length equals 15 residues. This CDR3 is CASSSTGADTDTQYF. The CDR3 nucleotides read TGTGCCAGCAGCTCGACAGGGGCTGACACAGATACGCAGTATTTT.

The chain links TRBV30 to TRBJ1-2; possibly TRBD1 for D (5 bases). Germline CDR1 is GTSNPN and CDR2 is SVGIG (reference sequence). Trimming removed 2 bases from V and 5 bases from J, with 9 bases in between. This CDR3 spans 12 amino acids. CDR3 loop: CAWSSTGYGYTF. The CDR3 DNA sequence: TGTGCCTGGAGTTCAACAGGTTATGGCTACACCTTC.

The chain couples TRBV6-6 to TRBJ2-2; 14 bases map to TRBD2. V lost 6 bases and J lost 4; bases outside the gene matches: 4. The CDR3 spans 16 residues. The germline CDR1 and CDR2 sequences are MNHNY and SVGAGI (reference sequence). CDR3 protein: CASRGLAGGFTGELFF. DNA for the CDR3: TGTGCCAGCAGAGGACTAGCGGGAGGTTTCACCGGGGAGCTGTTTTTT.

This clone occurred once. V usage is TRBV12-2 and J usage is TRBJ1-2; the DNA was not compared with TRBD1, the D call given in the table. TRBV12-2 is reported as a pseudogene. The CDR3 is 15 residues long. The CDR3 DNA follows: TGTGCAAGTCGCTCCGGCCCGACAGAAAACTATGGCTACACCTTC. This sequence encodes CASRSGPTENYGYTF.

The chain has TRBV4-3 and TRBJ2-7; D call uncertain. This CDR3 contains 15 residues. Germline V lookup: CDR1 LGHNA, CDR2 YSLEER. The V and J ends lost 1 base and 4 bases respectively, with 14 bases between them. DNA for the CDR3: TGCGCCAGCAGCCAAGTGAGTACGGGTCCGTACGAGCAGTACTTC. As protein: CASSQVSTGPYEQYF.

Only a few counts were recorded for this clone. The CDR3 bases are TGCGCCAGCAGCCAAGAGACTAGCGGGAGACCGCATGAGCAGTTCTTC. Amino acids: CASSQETSGRPHEQFF. This chain connects TRBV4-1 to TRBJ2-1; 12 bases fit TRBD2. CDR3 length equals 16 residues. V gave up 0 bases and J gave up 8 bases; unmatched junction bases: 5. Germline CDR1 reads MGHRA; CDR2 reads YSYEKL.

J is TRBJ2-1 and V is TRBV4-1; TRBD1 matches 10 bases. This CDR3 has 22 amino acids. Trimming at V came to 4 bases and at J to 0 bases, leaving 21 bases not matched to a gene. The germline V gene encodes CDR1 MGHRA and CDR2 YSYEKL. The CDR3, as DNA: TGCGCCAGCAGCCCTCGGGACAGGGGCATCGTGGCTAGCGGATTCTCCTACAATGAGCAGTTCTTC. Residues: CASSPRDRGIVASGFSYNEQFF.

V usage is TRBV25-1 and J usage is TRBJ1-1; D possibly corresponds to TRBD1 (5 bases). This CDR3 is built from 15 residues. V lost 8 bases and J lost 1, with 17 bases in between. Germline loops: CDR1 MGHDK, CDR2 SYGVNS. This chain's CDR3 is CASDPGVSWNTEAFF. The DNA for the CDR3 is TGTGCCAGCGACCCGGGGGTGTCGTGGAACACTGAAGCTTTCTTT.

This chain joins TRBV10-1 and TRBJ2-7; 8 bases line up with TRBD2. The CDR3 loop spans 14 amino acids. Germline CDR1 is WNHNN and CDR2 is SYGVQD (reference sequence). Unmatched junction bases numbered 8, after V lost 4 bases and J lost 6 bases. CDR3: CASSGTERGSEQYF. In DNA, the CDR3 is TGCGCCAGCAGTGGCACCGAGCGGGGGAGCGAGCAGTACTTC.

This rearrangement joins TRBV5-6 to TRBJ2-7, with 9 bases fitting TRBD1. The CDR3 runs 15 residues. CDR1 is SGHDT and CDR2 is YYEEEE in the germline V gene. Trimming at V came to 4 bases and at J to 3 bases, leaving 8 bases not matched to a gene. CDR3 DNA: TGTGCCAGCAGCCCCGATATGGGACAGGGCTACGAGCAGTACTTC. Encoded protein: CASSPDMGQGYEQYF. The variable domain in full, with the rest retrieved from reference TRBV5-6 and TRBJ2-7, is DAGVTQSPTHLIKTRGQQVTLRCSPKSGHDTVSWYQQALGQGPQFIFQYYEEEERQRGNFPDRFSGHQFPNYSSELNVNALLLGDSALYLCASSPDMGQGYEQYFGPGTRLTVT.

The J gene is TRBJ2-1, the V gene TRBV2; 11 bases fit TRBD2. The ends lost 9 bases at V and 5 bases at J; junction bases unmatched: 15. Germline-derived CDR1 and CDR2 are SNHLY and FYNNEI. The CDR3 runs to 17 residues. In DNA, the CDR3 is TGTGCCAGTTGGGGTAGCGGGAGGGCGTATTATGACAATGAGCAGTTCTTC. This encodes CASWGSGRAYYDNEQFF.